This record looks at one T cell receptor beta chain sequence and its context. No antigen is known for it. Qualities for individual bases were not recorded, and no much larger clone is one base off. The data stem from a study of T-cell memory formation after mild COVID-19 (dated by TCRdb to the early 2020s). About the full investigation: TCR sequence clusters from the two donors were largely donor specific. Longitudinal TCRalpha and TCRbeta repertoire sequencing tracked T-cell clones expanding and contracting after mild COVID-19 in a couple of donors. The cohort comprised two young, previously healthy adult volunteers, one female and one male. On the study overall, not on this receptor specifically: Contracting CD4+ clones were located mainly in the CM and EM memory subsets, whereas CD8+ clones were found to be enriched in EMRA. Clones that contracted from day 15 to 85 showed balanced CD4/CD8 phenotypes, whereas a second wave of clones that expanded from day 15 to 37 leaned towards CD4+. Some responding clones were detected in pre-infection memory, which suggested that pre-existing cross-reactive memory T cells had joined the SARS-CoV-2 response. Whether the second-wave clones peaking on day 37 were SARS-CoV-2 specific was not confirmed. Only two mild cases were covered in the study, and larger cohorts including severe cases with pre-infection samples were considered necessary.

PBMCs were isolated by Ficoll-Paque density gradient centrifugation. Sequencing relied on an Illumina NovaSeq 6000. TCRalpha and TCRbeta cDNA libraries were constructed by 5'RACE with constant-segment primers, with sample barcodes and unique molecular identifiers being introduced. Trizol reagent was used to extract RNA from every sample. The libraries were amplified in two PCR steps, and the second step added a second sample barcode and Illumina TruSeq adapters. Sequencing of the libraries was done on an Illumina NovaSeq, producing 2 x 150 bp paired-end reads. On the study's bioinformatics: Demultiplexing of reads and collapsing into UMI-guided consensus sequences were performed with migec v1.2.7. Using mixcr v2.1.11, UMI consensuses were aligned to TRA and TRB V and J templates and then assembled into clonotypes. Clonotypes were classified as expanded or contracted when called significant by both edgeR and NoisET, with noise models trained on biological replicates. For edgeR calls, the cutoffs were a false discovery rate-adjusted p below 0.01 and a log2 fold-change threshold of 1. PCA with hierarchical clustering of max-normalized trajectories of the 1000 most abundant clonotypes was used as exploratory dynamics analysis. Each responding clone was given a CD4 or CD8 phenotype based on the CD4+ and CD8+ repertoires, which had been sequenced separately. TCRdb cleaned the public reads at Q25 with fastp, built clones with MiXCR and kept in-frame beta chains. Each entry is one CDR3 protein sequence, shown with its most common DNA and genes. TCRdb, not the original authors, processed these V and J calls. For this sample there are approximately 300,000 distinct CDR3 sequences; around a sixth appear just once. Over 20% of the sample is in the top ten clones.

The TCR comes from a man in his late teens or twenties who had mild COVID-19 (a few samples of this study predate the infection). The sample titles of this study are shuffled in the database, so cell type and time point are left out; the donor was told from shared clones. Material: PBMCs or a T cell subset sorted from them (not recorded which).

CDR3 reads: CASSLTGGSSYNEQFF. The nucleotide sequence reads TGTGCCAGCAGCTTAACGGGAGGTAGCTCCTACAATGAGCAGTTCTTC. The chain was built from TRBV7-3 and TRBJ2-1; TRBD2 could be the D gene, as 6 bases match. CDR3 length: 16 amino acids, cysteine to phenylalanine. Just the 48-base CDR3 DNA is kept, in frame starting at base 1. Between the V and J ends, shortened by 0 bases and 0 bases respectively, the junction contains 9 bases. The germline V gene gives CDR1 as SGHTA and CDR2 as FQGTGA.